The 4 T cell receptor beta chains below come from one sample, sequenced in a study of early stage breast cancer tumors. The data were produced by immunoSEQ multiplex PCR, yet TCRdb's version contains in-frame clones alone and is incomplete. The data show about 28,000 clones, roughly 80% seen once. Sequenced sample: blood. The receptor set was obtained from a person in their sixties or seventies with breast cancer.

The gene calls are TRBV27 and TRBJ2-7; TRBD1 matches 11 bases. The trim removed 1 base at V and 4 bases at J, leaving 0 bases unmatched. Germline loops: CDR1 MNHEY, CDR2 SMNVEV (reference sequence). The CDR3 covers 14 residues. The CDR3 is CASSLWDRGYEQYF. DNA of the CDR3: TGTGCCAGCAGTTTATGGGACAGGGGGTACGAGCAGTACTTC.

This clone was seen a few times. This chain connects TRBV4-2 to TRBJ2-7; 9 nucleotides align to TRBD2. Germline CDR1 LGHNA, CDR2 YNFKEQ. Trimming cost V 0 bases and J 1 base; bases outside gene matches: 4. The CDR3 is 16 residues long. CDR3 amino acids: CASSQDSLAGSYEQYF. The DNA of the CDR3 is TGTGCCAGCAGCCAAGATAGCCTAGCGGGATCCTACGAGCAGTACTTC.

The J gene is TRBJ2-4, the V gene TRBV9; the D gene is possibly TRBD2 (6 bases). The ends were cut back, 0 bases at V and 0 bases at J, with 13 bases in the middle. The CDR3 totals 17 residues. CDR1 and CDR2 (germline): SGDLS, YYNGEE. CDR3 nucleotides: TGTGCCAGCAGCGTAGCCTTCGGCGGGGTAGCCAAAAACATTCAGTACTTC. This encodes CASSVAFGGVAKNIQYF.

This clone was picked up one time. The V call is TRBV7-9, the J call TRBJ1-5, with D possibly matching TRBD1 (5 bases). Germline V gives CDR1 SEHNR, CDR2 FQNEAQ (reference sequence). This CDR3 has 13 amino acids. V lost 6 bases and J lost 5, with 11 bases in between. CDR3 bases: TGTGCCAGCAGTTACGGGGGGGATCAGCCCCAGCATTTT. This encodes CASSYGGDQPQHF.